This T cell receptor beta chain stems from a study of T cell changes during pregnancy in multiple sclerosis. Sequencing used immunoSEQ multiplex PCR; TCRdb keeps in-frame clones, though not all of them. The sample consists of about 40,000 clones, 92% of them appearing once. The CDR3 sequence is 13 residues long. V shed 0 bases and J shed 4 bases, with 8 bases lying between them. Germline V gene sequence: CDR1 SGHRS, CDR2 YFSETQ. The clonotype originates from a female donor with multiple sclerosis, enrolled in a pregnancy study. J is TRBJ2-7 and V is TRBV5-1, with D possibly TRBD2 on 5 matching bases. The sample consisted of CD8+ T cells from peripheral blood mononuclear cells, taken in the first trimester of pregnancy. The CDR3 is CASSLGEGYEQYF. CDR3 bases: TGCGCCAGCAGCTTGGGCGAGGGATACGAGCAGTACTTC. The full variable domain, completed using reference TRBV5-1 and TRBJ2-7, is KAGVTQTPRYLIKTRGQQVTLSCSPISGHRSVSWYQQTPGQGLQFLFEYFSETQRNKGNFPGRFSGRQFSNSRSEMNVSTLELGDSALYLCASSLGEGYEQYFGPGTRLTVT.